The 19 T cell receptor beta chains below were found in one sample sequenced in a study of identical twins. A single record per CDR3 protein comes from TCRdb applying MiXCR to the 5' RACE reads. The table shows roughly 480,000 distinct CDR3 sequences, with roughly 26% occurring only once. Separately, the same data were catalogued under a study of T cells expressing NK-cell markers.

Sequenced sample: CD4+ T cells sorted from blood. The source of these receptors is a woman in her late teens or twenties in good health.

The V and J genes are TRBV7-2 and TRBJ1-1, with D maybe TRBD1 (5 bases). The CDR3 runs 14 residues. The germline CDR1 and CDR2 sequences are SGHTA and FQGNSA. V was pared by 1 base and J by 6 bases, with 12 bases between. The CDR3 reads CASSLDARVPEAFF. The CDR3 DNA sequence: TGTGCCAGCAGCTTAGATGCCAGGGTCCCTGAAGCTTTCTTT.

The V gene is TRBV5-6, the J gene TRBJ2-7, with TRBD1 identical over 7 bases. There are 15 residues in the CDR3. Looked up from germline, CDR1 is SGHDT and CDR2 is YYEEEE. The trim removed 4 bases at V and 7 bases at J, leaving 14 bases unmatched. The CDR3 spells CASSPFDRDLREQYF. In DNA, the CDR3 is TGTGCCAGCAGCCCCTTCGACAGGGATCTGAGAGAGCAGTACTTC.

CDR3 coding DNA: TGTGCCAGCAGCCCGGGGGGGCCCAAGGAGACCCAGTACTTC. The encoded protein is CASSPGGPKETQYF. This sequence joins TRBV7-2 and TRBJ2-5; 8 nucleotides agree with TRBD2. Germline loops: CDR1 SGHTA, CDR2 FQGNSA. V was clipped by 5 bases and J by 5 bases; unmatched bases: 7. This CDR3 has 14 residues.

CDR3 in amino acids: CASSSGSSGYTDTQYF. Written as DNA, the CDR3 is TGTGCCAGCAGCTCCGGGTCTAGCGGTTACACAGATACGCAGTATTTT. V usage is TRBV7-2 and J usage is TRBJ2-3; 7 bases align to TRBD2. This CDR3 comprises 16 residues. V was clipped by 4 bases and J by 2 bases; unmatched bases: 9. From germline, CDR1 is SGHTA and CDR2 FQGNSA.

The chain has TRBV6-1 and TRBJ1-4; D is possibly TRBD1 (5 bases). CDR1 is MNHNS, CDR2 SASEGT, per germline. This CDR3 has 15 residues. V lost 5 bases and J lost 6, with 16 bases in between. In DNA, the CDR3 is TGTGCCAGCAGTCTAGACAGACCTGAACATGAAAAACTGTTTTTT. Protein product: CASSLDRPEHEKLFF.

This clonotype was seen a few times. The chain combines TRBV12-3 or TRBV12-4 with TRBJ1-6; unclear D gene. V was clipped by 6 bases and J by 5 bases, with 14 bases between them. CDR3 length equals 15 residues. The CDR3: CASRTRTPDNSPLHF. In DNA, the CDR3 is TGTGCCAGCAGGACCCGGACCCCCGATAATTCACCCCTCCACTTT.

This clonotype was counted only a few times. The chain uses TRBV29-1 and TRBJ2-3; D is possibly TRBD1 (6 bases). The CDR3 totals 15 residues. From germline, CDR1 is SQVTM and CDR2 ANQGSEA. V was trimmed by 0 bases and J by 3 bases, leaving 13 bases between them. CDR3 in DNA: TGCAGCGTTGAAGATCGGAAGAGGGGGACAGATACGCAGTATTTT. It translates to CSVEDRKRGTDTQYF.

The V and J genes are TRBV6-1 and TRBJ1-6; 8 bases line up with TRBD1. This CDR3 region has 15 residues. Germline V CDR1 and CDR2: MNHNS, SASEGT. With V trimmed by 6 bases and J by 9 bases, 10 bases remained unmatched. CDR3 in amino acids: CASSLGTGGGSPLHF. CDR3 bases: TGTGCCAGCAGCCTCGGGACAGGCGGGGGTTCACCCCTCCACTTT.

In its sample, this clonotype was seen a few times. The chain carries TRBV7-8 and TRBJ2-3; 11 nucleotides match TRBD2. There are 16 residues in the CDR3. Germline lookup yields CDR1 SGHVS and CDR2 FQNEAQ. V dropped 3 bases and J dropped 1; count of bases not matched to a gene: 3. CDR3 nucleotides: TGTGCCAGCAGCTTCTCACTAGCGGGAGGCACAGATACGCAGTATTTT. Protein product: CASSFSLAGGTDTQYF.

The table lists this clonotype with many counts. This chain joins TRBV4-3 and TRBJ2-1, with D perhaps assigned TRBD1 or TRBD2 (6 bases each). The CDR3 runs 16 residues. The V end was cut by 6 bases, the J end by 0 bases, with 15 bases between. The germline V gene has CDR1 LGHNA and CDR2 YSLEER. The CDR3 here is CASSFAGGSSYNEQFF. CDR3 nucleotides: TGCGCCAGCAGTTTCGCCGGGGGCAGCTCCTACAATGAGCAGTTCTTC.

This clonotype was observed a handful of times. This chain uses TRBV20-1 with TRBJ2-3; D is possibly TRBD2 (6 bases). Germline CDR1 reads DFQATT; CDR2 reads SNEGSKA (reference sequence). CDR3 length: 16 residues. V was trimmed by 0 bases and J by 5 bases, leaving 18 bases between them. CDR3 sequence (DNA): TGCAGTGCTAGAGATTTGGCGGGACTCCGCGGAGATACGCAGTATTTT. Translating it yields CSARDLAGLRGDTQYF.

J is TRBJ2-5 and V is TRBV20-1, with D maybe TRBD1 (6 bases). The germline V gene has CDR1 DFQATT and CDR2 SNEGSKA (reference sequence). Deletions cut 0 bases from V and 5 bases from J, with 10 bases between. The CDR3 has 13 residues. The CDR3: CSARDLQGETQYF. CDR3 bases: TGCAGTGCTAGAGATCTGCAGGGGGAGACCCAGTACTTC.

This chain uses TRBV6-1 with TRBJ1-2; weak D call: TRBD1 (6 bases). The ends were cut back, 6 bases at V and 7 bases at J, with 15 bases in the middle. Germline V gives CDR1 MNHNS, CDR2 SASEGT. The CDR3 is 13 residues long. The CDR3 loop is CASSPGTTGGYTF. CDR3 nucleotide sequence: TGTGCCAGCAGCCCCGGGACAACTGGTGGCTACACCTTC.

The chain combines TRBV25-1 with TRBJ2-1; 9 bases map to TRBD1. Germline values: CDR1 MGHDK, CDR2 SYGVNS. The CDR3 runs to 16 residues. The V segment lost 7 bases and the J segment 5 bases; nucleotides outside the gene matches: 12. CDR3 sequence reads: CASTPLGQGNHNEQFF. DNA of the CDR3: TGTGCCAGCACCCCCCTGGGACAGGGAAACCACAATGAGCAGTTCTTC.

This clonotype has a handful of counts. The chain links TRBV15 to TRBJ2-2; 10 positions agree with TRBD1. Germline assignment: CDR1 LNHNV and CDR2 YYDKDF (reference sequence). After removal of 1 base from V and 4 bases from J, the junction contained 0 bases not matched to a gene. This CDR3 contains 15 residues. The CDR3 DNA is TGTGCCACCAGCAGAGGACAGGGGGCCACCGGGGAGCTGTTTTTT. Protein sequence: CATSRGQGATGELFF.

This chain joins TRBV4-3 and TRBJ1-5; D unclear. This CDR3 is 15 amino acids long. Germline V gives CDR1 LGHNA, CDR2 YSLEER. V was shortened by 4 bases and J by 0 bases, with 10 bases between the two germline ends. CDR3 residues: CASSPEGYSNQPQHF. The CDR3 DNA reads TGCGCCAGCAGCCCCGAGGGTTATAGCAATCAGCCCCAGCATTTT.

This clonotype was observed a handful of times. The chain links TRBV5-1 to TRBJ2-7; 8 positions agree with TRBD1. This CDR3 contains 14 residues. With V trimmed by 3 bases and J by 6 bases, 8 bases remained unmatched. Germline CDR1 is SGHRS and CDR2 is YFSETQ. CDR3 loop: CASSSGTGTLEQYF. The CDR3 DNA follows: TGCGCCAGCAGCTCCGGGACAGGTACCCTCGAGCAGTACTTC.

This clonotype was seen a few times. The chain joins TRBV2 to TRBJ2-5; D remains ambiguous. Germline loops: CDR1 SNHLY, CDR2 FYNNEI. The germline V and J ends were trimmed by 2 bases and 4 bases, with 5 bases remaining between them. The CDR3 is made up of 12 amino acids. For the CDR3, the DNA is TGTGCCAGCAGTGAAAGGGTAGAGACCCAGTACTTC. Translated: CASSERVETQYF.

V usage is TRBV20-1 and J usage is TRBJ2-1; D gene ambiguous. Germline CDR1 is DFQATT and CDR2 is SNEGSKA (reference sequence). V was shortened by 3 bases and J by 5 bases, with 8 bases between the two germline ends. This CDR3 comprises 12 residues. The CDR3 DNA reads as TGCAGTGCTAGCGTAGAGAACAATGAGCAGTTCTTC. Residues: CSASVENNEQFF.